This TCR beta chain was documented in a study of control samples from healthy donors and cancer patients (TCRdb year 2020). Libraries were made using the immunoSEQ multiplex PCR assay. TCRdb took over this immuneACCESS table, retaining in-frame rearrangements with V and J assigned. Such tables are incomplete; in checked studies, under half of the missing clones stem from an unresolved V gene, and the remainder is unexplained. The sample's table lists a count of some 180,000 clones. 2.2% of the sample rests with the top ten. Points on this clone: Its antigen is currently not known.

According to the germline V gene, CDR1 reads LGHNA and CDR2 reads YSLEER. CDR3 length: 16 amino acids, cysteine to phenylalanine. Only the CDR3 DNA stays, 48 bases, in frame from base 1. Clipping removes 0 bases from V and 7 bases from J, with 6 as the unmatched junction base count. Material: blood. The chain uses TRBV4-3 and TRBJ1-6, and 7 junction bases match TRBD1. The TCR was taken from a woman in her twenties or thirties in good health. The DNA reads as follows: TGCGCCAGCAGCCAAGAGAAGGGGGCTAGCAATTCACCCCTCCACTTT. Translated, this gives CASSQEKGASNSPLHF.